This T cell receptor beta chain emerged from a study of somatic mutations in cytotoxic T cells in rheumatoid arthritis. The study, taken as a whole, reports: In rheumatoid arthritis patients, unlike healthy controls, CD8+ clonality rose with age. Statistically, CD8+ T-cell clonality was not significantly distinct between individuals with rheumatoid arthritis and age-matched healthy controls.

The CDR3 extends over 17 amino acids. Germline-derived CDR1 and CDR2 are MNHNS and SASEGT. V lost 0 bases, J lost 3 bases, and 15 bases lay in between. In the case of this clone: Its specificity is not known.

TCRdb's table, derived via immunoSEQ multiplex PCR, lists solely in-frame clones and lacks some. The table shows 20,000 or so clones, with approximately 80% occurring only once. Sample: CD8+ T cells sorted from blood. The TCR comes from a woman aged 45-60 years in good health. The chain employs TRBV6-1 and TRBJ1-5; D gene uncertain. The CDR3 protein is CASSEAIDGGFNQPQHF. The CDR3 coding sequence is TGTGCCAGCAGTGAAGCGATCGACGGAGGATTCAATCAGCCCCAGCATTTT.